Listed here are 29 T cell receptor beta chains from one sample, sequenced in a study of cytomegalovirus exposure and HLA in healthy donors. In the PCR, 60 Vbeta and 13 Jbeta primers were used. Repertoires were generated with immunoSEQ multiplex PCR, while TCRdb's copy carries only in-frame clones and drops some. This sample yields 150,000 to 200,000 clones, of which roughly 85% are seen a single time; approximately 2.5% belongs to the top ten. What was sequenced was PBMCs. The receptors were gathered from a man younger than 45 in good health and CMV-seropositive.

This clone was picked up one time. This sequence joins TRBV7-2 and TRBJ2-5, with D possibly matching TRBD2 (5 bases). The CDR3 is 14 residues long. The germline CDR1 and CDR2 sequences are SGHTA and FQGNSA. V was pared by 5 bases and J by 5 bases, with 15 bases between. The CDR3 DNA sequence: TGTGCCAGCAGCCAGGACCTAAGAGGGGAGACCCAGTACTTC. Translated: CASSQDLRGETQYF.

The rearrangement uses TRBV27 and TRBJ2-7; possible D gene TRBD1, 6 bases. CDR3 length equals 14 residues. CDR1 is MNHEY and CDR2 is SMNVEV in the germline V gene (reference sequence). V was cut by 2 bases and J by 2 bases, with 10 bases left in between. CDR3 nucleotide sequence: TGTGCCAGCAGTTTACTGGGGGCTACCTACGAGCAGTACTTC. This codes for CASSLLGATYEQYF.

The rearrangement links TRBV7-3 to TRBJ2-2, with TRBD2 identical over 9 bases. The germline V gene has CDR1 SGHTA and CDR2 FQGTGA. The junction had 9 bases not matched to a gene; V was cut back by 0 bases and J by 4 bases. The CDR3 is made up of 18 amino acids. The CDR3 spells CASSLTPGLANPTGELFF. The DNA of the CDR3 is TGTGCCAGCAGCTTAACGCCCGGACTAGCGAATCCCACCGGGGAGCTGTTTTTT.

This chain uses TRBV4-3 with TRBJ2-7, with D maybe TRBD1 (6 bases). The V and J ends lost 0 bases and 6 bases respectively, with 15 bases between them. In germline, CDR1 is LGHNA, CDR2 YSLEER. The CDR3 loop spans 15 amino acids. The CDR3, as DNA: TGCGCCAGCAGCCAAGATCCGACAGGCGCCCGCGAGCAGTACTTC. Amino acid sequence: CASSQDPTGAREQYF.

This chain joins TRBV5-4 and TRBJ2-7, with D unclear. V lost 0 bases and J 4 bases, leaving 11 bases between the germline ends. The CDR3 covers 14 residues. Per germline, CDR1 SGHNT and CDR2 YYREEE (reference sequence). In nucleotides, the CDR3 is TGTGCCAGCAGCTTGGATACGGGTCCTTACGAGCAGTACGTC. Translated: CASSLDTGPYEQYV.

The J gene is TRBJ2-1, the V gene TRBV7-3, with 7 nucleotides matching TRBD2. Germline CDR1 reads SGHTA; CDR2 reads FQGTGA. Germline trimming cut 2 bases from V and 5 bases from J; bases unmatched to any gene: 6. This CDR3 is built from 15 residues. Here the CDR3 DNA reads TGTGCCAGCAGCTTAGGGACTACCGTCGACAATGAGCAGTTCTTC. Translated: CASSLGTTVDNEQFF.

The V and J genes are TRBV5-1 and TRBJ1-2, with D possibly being TRBD1 (6 bases). Germline V gene lookup returns CDR1 SGHRS and CDR2 YFSETQ. The CDR3 extends over 14 amino acids. V was pared by 4 bases and J by 4 bases, with 14 bases between. The CDR3 DNA reads as TGCGCCAGCAGCGAAAACAGGGCCTCCTATGGCTACACCTTC. Its protein is CASSENRASYGYTF.

The V and J genes are TRBV5-1 and TRBJ1-6, with TRBD1 as a possible D gene (5 bases). The germline V and J ends were trimmed by 3 bases and 7 bases, with 14 bases remaining between them. Germline assignment: CDR1 SGHRS and CDR2 YFSETQ. CDR3 length: 15 amino acids. The CDR3 protein is CASSSTAYVNSPLHF. In nucleotides, the CDR3 is TGCGCCAGCAGCTCGACAGCTTACGTAAATTCACCCCTCCACTTT.

This chain connects TRBV29-1 to TRBJ2-5; tentatively, D is TRBD2 (5 bases). Between the trimmed V and J ends, which lost 1 base and 9 bases, there was a span of 18 bases. Germline lookup yields CDR1 SQVTM and CDR2 ANQGSEA. The CDR3 runs 14 residues. The DNA for the CDR3 is TGCAGCGTTGAAGGAACACGGCTATGGGGAGCCCAGTACTTC. This encodes CSVEGTRLWGAQYF.

This clone was observed a single time. V usage is TRBV5-1 and J usage is TRBJ2-3; 7 bases are a match to TRBD2. CDR1 is SGHRS and CDR2 is YFSETQ in the germline V gene. After removal of 5 bases from V and 4 bases from J, the junction contained 10 bases not matched to a gene. This CDR3 contains 15 residues. This CDR3 reads CASSGMAGEADTQYF. In DNA form, the CDR3 reads TGCGCCAGCAGTGGAATGGCGGGAGAAGCAGATACGCAGTATTTT.

This chain links TRBV6-6 with TRBJ1-1, with D unresolved. Germline values: CDR1 MNHNY, CDR2 SVGAGI (reference sequence). The V gene lost 2 bases and the J gene lost 2 bases, with 9 bases spanning the gap. This CDR3 is built from 14 residues. CDR3 nucleotides: TGTGCCAGCAGTTACGAGACAAAAAACACTGAAGCTTTCTTT. The encoded protein is CASSYETKNTEAFF.

This clone was observed a single time. The V call is TRBV2, the J call TRBJ1-2, with D perhaps matching TRBD1 (6 bases). The CDR3 has 12 amino acids. Germline V lookup: CDR1 SNHLY, CDR2 FYNNEI. CDR3 nucleotides: TGTGCGGGGGGGCGACAGGTCTATGGCTACACCTTC. Translating it yields CAGGRQVYGYTF.

The V gene is TRBV19, the J gene TRBJ1-3; D is possibly TRBD1 (6 bases). V was pared by 5 bases and J by 0 bases, with 14 bases between. This CDR3 has 16 residues. The germline V gene encodes CDR1 LNHDA and CDR2 SQIVND (reference sequence). The CDR3 loop reads CASSSPGQPSGNTIYF. CDR3 bases: TGTGCCAGTAGTTCCCCAGGACAGCCCTCTGGAAACACCATATATTTT.

In its sample, this clone was seen once. V is TRBV30 and J is TRBJ2-6, with 8 bases identical to TRBD2. With V trimmed by 3 bases and J by 0 bases, 16 bases remained unmatched. The germline CDR1 and CDR2 sequences are GTSNPN and SVGIG (reference sequence). The CDR3 has 20 amino acids. As DNA, the CDR3 is TGTGCCTGGAGGGAAAGTGGGTTAGCGGGACCCTACTCTGGGGCCAACGTCCTGACTTTC. Translated, it gives CAWRESGLAGPYSGANVLTF.

V is TRBV7-6 and J is TRBJ1-2; D ambiguous. Germline V CDR1 and CDR2: SGHVS, FNYEAQ. The CDR3 spans 13 residues. The V end lost 3 bases, the J end lost 1 base, and 6 bases lay between the germline ends. The CDR3 spells CASSLRNNYGYTF. The CDR3 DNA follows: TGTGCCAGCAGCTTGCGAAATAACTATGGCTACACCTTC. Full variable domain (rest looked up from reference TRBV7-6 and TRBJ1-2): GAGVSQSPRYKVTKRGQDVALRCDPISGHVSLYWYRQALGQGPEFLTYFNYEAQQDKSGLPNDRFSAERPEGSISTLTIQRTEQRDSAMYRCASSLRNNYGYTFGSGTRLTVV.

J is TRBJ2-1 and V is TRBV5-1; 11 nucleotides line up with TRBD2. This CDR3 is built from 17 residues. After removal of 4 bases from V and 6 bases from J, the junction contained 12 bases not matched to a gene. Per germline, CDR1 SGHRS and CDR2 YFSETQ. The CDR3 DNA sequence: TGCGCCAGCAGCGTTCAAACTAGCGGGAGTTCAGGCAATGAGCAGTTCTTC. Translation: CASSVQTSGSSGNEQFF.

The chain combines TRBV18 with TRBJ1-2; no reliable D call. V was pared by 2 bases and J by 4 bases, with 14 bases between. Germline CDR1 KGHSH, CDR2 LQKENI. CDR3 size: 15 residues. The CDR3 loop is CASSPTTLLSYGYTF. CDR3 in DNA: TGTGCCAGCTCACCAACTACTCTTCTTTCCTATGGCTACACCTTC.

A word on this clone: Its ends do not fully match the called genes, so a read error is possible. V and J are TRBV5-4 and TRBJ2-1; maybe TRBD1 (5 bases). The CDR3 spans 16 residues. Germline V gives CDR1 SGHNT, CDR2 YYREEE (reference sequence). The chain's CDR3 is CASSLAKATAYNEKFF. The DNA of the CDR3 is TGTGCCAGCAGCTTGGCAAAAGCGACAGCCTACAATGAGAAGTTCTTC.

The rearrangement joins TRBV29-1 to TRBJ2-5; tentative D call: TRBD1 (6 bases). Trimming left V 6 bases short and J 5 bases short, with 19 bases between. CDR1 is SQVTM, CDR2 ANQGSEA, per germline. This CDR3 contains 14 residues. In DNA form, the CDR3 reads TGCAGCGTCTTCCTTCCGGGACACACGGAGACCCAGTACTTC. It is translated as CSVFLPGHTETQYF.

This sequence joins TRBV10-3 and TRBJ1-6; no clear D gene. Trimming took off 2 bases at V and 0 bases at J, with 8 bases between the two ends. Germline CDR1 and CDR2: ENHRY and SYGVKD. This CDR3 is built from 16 residues. For the CDR3, the DNA is TGTGCCATCAGTGAGGGCGGTAGCTCCTATAATTCACCCCTCCACTTT. Its protein product is CAISEGGSSYNSPLHF.

The V gene is TRBV29-1, the J gene TRBJ2-5; TRBD1 aligns across 10 bases. The CDR3 totals 15 residues. Germline values: CDR1 SQVTM, CDR2 ANQGSEA. J was trimmed by 7 bases and V by 6 bases; bases with no gene match: 14. The CDR3 DNA reads as TGCAGCGTCCTATCCTCCGGGACAGGGGTCCTGACCCAGTACTTC. Protein: CSVLSSGTGVLTQYF.

The V gene is TRBV28, the J gene TRBJ2-1; TRBD2 matches at 9 bases. Germline lookup yields CDR1 MDHEN and CDR2 SYDVKM. The CDR3 is 17 residues long. The V gene end was trimmed by 11 bases and the J gene end by 4 bases; junction bases not matched to a gene: 18. The CDR3 here is CAGRLWTSGRFYNEQFF. DNA for the CDR3: TGTGCCGGGCGACTCTGGACCAGCGGGAGGTTTTACAATGAGCAGTTCTTC.

This chain uses TRBV7-2 with TRBJ2-1; 10 bases are shared with TRBD2. CDR3 length equals 16 residues. CDR1 and CDR2 from the germline V gene are SGHTA and FQGNSA. Trimming took 5 bases from V and 5 from J; bases not matched to a gene: 9. CDR3 sequence (DNA): TGTGCCAGCAGCCCCGTCAGCGGGAGGGCCAACAATGAGCAGTTCTTC. Translating it yields CASSPVSGRANNEQFF. The full variable domain, its missing parts supplied by reference TRBV7-2 and TRBJ2-1, is GAGVSQSPSNKVTEKGKDVELRCDPISGHTALYWYRQSLGQGLEFLIYFQGNSAPDKSGLPSDRFSAERTGGSVSTLTIQRTQQEDSAVYLCASSPVSGRANNEQFFGPGTRLTVL.

V gene TRBV19 combines with J gene TRBJ2-1; 7 nucleotides agree with TRBD1. The CDR3 loop spans 14 amino acids. The J segment lost 5 bases and the V segment lost 3 bases, leaving 4 bases of the junction unmatched. Germline CDR1 LNHDA, CDR2 SQIVND (reference sequence). This CDR3 reads CASSIGTDNNEQFF. CDR3 DNA sequence: TGTGCCAGTAGTATCGGGACAGATAACAATGAGCAGTTCTTC. The full variable domain, its missing parts supplied by reference TRBV19 and TRBJ2-1, is DGGITQSPKYLFRKEGQNVTLSCEQNLNHDAMYWYRQDPGQGLRLIYYSQIVNDFQKGDIAEGYSVSREKKESFPLTVTSAQKNPTAFYLCASSIGTDNNEQFFGPGTRLTVL.

Note on this clone: A read error is likely, as this CDR3 ends without the conserved phenylalanine or tryptophan. The V gene is TRBV19, the J gene TRBJ1-2; D gene ambiguous. CDR1 and CDR2 (germline): LNHDA, SQIVND (reference sequence). This CDR3 is 13 amino acids long. V was pared by 1 base and J by 4 bases, with 7 bases between. DNA of the CDR3: TGTGCCAGTAGTATAGTCGCGGGCTATGGCTACACCCTC. This translates into CASSIVAGYGYTL.

A few counts support this clone. V and J are TRBV5-4 and TRBJ1-1; 7 nucleotides agree with TRBD1. The CDR3 is 17 residues long. After removal of 3 bases from V and 1 base from J, the junction contained 12 bases not matched to a gene. The germline CDR1 and CDR2 sequences are SGHNT and YYREEE (reference sequence). DNA for the CDR3: TGTGCCAGCAGCTGGAAGGGGGCTTGGGTGGGGAACACTGAAGCTTTCTTT. This encodes CASSWKGAWVGNTEAFF.

The rearrangement joins TRBV5-1 to TRBJ1-1; 10 positions match TRBD1. The junction had 4 bases not matched to a gene; V was cut back by 4 bases and J by 4 bases. Germline-derived CDR1 and CDR2 are SGHRS and YFSETQ. This CDR3 is built from 14 residues. CDR3 nucleotides: TGCGCCAGCAGCCCCGGGACAGGGGCCACTGAAGCTTTCTTT. This codes for CASSPGTGATEAFF.

The chain carries TRBV6-1 and TRBJ2-5; a possible D gene is TRBD2 (5 bases). Per germline, CDR1 MNHNS and CDR2 SASEGT. Trimming took off 4 bases at V and 9 bases at J, with 15 bases between the two ends. CDR3 length: 13 amino acids. CDR3 sequence reads: CASSATPAGAQYF. In DNA form, the CDR3 reads TGTGCCAGCAGTGCGACCCCGGCCGGGGCCCAGTACTTC.

J is TRBJ2-7 and V is TRBV6-5; no clear D gene. CDR3 length equals 14 residues. CDR1 and CDR2 from the germline V gene are MNHEY and SVGAGI. Trimming cost V 0 bases and J 3 bases, with 9 bases left between them. CDR3 sequence: CASSYSETNYEQYF. In nucleotides, the CDR3 is TGTGCCAGCAGTTACTCCGAAACTAACTACGAGCAGTACTTC.